This T cell receptor beta chain was documented in a study of T cell repertoires in cytomegalovirus infection. TCRdb re-called the reads with MiXCR, one entry per CDR3 protein. Of more than 150,000 distinct CDR3 sequences in the sample, roughly a fifth were seen once. This clonotype was counted only a few times. The V and J ends lost 5 bases and 1 base respectively, with 11 bases between them. There are 14 residues in the CDR3. CDR1 MNHEY and CDR2 SVGEGT come from the germline V gene. The J gene is TRBJ2-5, the V gene TRBV6-2 or TRBV6-3, with D hard to call. The receptor was derived from a human donor in good health (CMV status not recorded). Some clones in this sample may be carry-over from other donors' samples. The source material was PBMCs. CDR3 loop: CASSPWAAQETQYF. The CDR3 bases are TGTGCCAGCAGTCCCTGGGCGGCCCAAGAGACCCAGTACTTC.